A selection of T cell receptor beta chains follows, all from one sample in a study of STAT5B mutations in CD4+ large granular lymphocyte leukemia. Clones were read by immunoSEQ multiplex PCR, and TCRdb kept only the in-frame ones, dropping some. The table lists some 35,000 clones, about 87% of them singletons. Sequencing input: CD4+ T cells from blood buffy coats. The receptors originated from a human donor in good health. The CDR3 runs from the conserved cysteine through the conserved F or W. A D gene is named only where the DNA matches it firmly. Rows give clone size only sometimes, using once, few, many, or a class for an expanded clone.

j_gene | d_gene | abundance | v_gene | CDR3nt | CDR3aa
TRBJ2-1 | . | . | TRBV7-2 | TGTGCCAGCAGCTTAGAGAGTGGGGCGGGGTCCTACAATGAGCAGTTCTTC | CASSLESGAGSYNEQFF
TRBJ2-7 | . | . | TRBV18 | TGTGCCAGCTCACCGGAAGGTGTCAACGAGCAGTACTTC | CASSPEGVNEQYF
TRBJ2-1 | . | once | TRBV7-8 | TGTGCCAGCAGCTCCGGGACTTACCCTCAGGGTGAGCAGTTCTTC | CASSSGTYPQGEQFF
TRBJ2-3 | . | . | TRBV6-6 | TGTGCCAGCAGACTAGGTTCAGATACGCAGTATTTT | CASRLGSDTQYF
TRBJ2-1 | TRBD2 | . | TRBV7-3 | TGTGCCAGCAGCTCCCGACTAGCGGACAATGAGCAGTTCTTC | CASSSRLADNEQFF
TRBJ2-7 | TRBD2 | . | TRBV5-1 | TGCGCCAGCACTAGGGAGCGGGGGGATCCGCAGTACTTC | CASTRERGDPQYF
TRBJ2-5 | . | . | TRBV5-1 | TGCGCCAGCAGCTTAGGCCAAGAGACCCAGTACTTC | CASSLGQETQYF
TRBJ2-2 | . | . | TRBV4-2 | TGTGCCAGCAGCCGTGGGGGGGCTGACACCGGGGAGCTGTTTTTT | CASSRGGADTGELFF
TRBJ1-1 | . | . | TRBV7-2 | TGTGCCAGCAGCATACAGGGTACGGGCACTGAAGCTTTCTTT | CASSIQGTGTEAFF
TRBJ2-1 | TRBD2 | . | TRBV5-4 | TGTGCCAGCAGACCCGGGGGGGCGAGCCCCTACAATGAGCAGTTCTTC | CASRPGGASPYNEQFF
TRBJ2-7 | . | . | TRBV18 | TGTGCCAGCTCACCGAACGCAAGGGGTCCCTACGAGCAGTACTTC | CASSPNARGPYEQYF
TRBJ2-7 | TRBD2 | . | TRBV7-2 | TGTGCCAGCAGCTTAGAGGGAGGGCGTAACGGGCAGTACTTC | CASSLEGGRNGQYF
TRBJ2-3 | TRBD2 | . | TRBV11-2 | TGTGCCAGCAGCTCAACACTAGCGGGGGGATCAGATACGCAGTATTTT | CASSSTLAGGSDTQYF
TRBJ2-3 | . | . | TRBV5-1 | TGCGCCAGCAGCTTGGGGGTGGACAGTCGCATGGATACGCAGTATTTT | CASSLGVDSRMDTQYF
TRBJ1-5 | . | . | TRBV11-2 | TGTGCCAGCAGCTTAGGATCAGCTTTGGGCAATCAGCCCCAGCATTTT | CASSLGSALGNQPQHF
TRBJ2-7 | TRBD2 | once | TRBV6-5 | TGTGCCAGCAGACACGAGCGGGGGGCCTCCTACGAGCAGTACTTC | CASRHERGASYEQYF
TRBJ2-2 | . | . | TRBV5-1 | TGCGCCAGCAGCTTTGGGAATGACGGGGAGCTGTTTTTT | CASSFGNDGELFF
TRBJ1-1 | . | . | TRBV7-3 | TGTGCCAGCAGCTTGTCGGCATCGAACACTGAAGCTTTCTTT | CASSLSASNTEAFF
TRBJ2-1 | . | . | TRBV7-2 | TGTGCCAGCAGCTTAGTAGGGGGGGGTCGGCAGTTCTTC | CASSLVGGGRQFF
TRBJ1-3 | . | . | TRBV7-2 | TGTGCCAGCAGCCCCGCACGAAACACCATATATTTT | CASSPARNTIYF
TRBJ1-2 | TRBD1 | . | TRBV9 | TGTGCCAGCAGCGCTGCCCCGACCGGGACAGATTATGGCTACACCTTC | CASSAAPTGTDYGYTF
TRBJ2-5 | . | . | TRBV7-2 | TGTGCCAGCAGCTTAAACGGGGGGCGGGAGACCCAGTACTTC | CASSLNGGRETQYF
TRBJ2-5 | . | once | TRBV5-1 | TGCGCCAGCAGCTTGGGCGGGTGGACCCAGTACTTC | CASSLGGWTQYF
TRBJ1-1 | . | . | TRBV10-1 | TGCGCCAGCAGTGAGCCCGGACGGTATGAAGCTTTCTTT | CASSEPGRYEAFF
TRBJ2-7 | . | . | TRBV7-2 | TGTGCCAGCAGCTCCTCCGGCGGGACCTTCGGGGCCGAGCAGTACTTC | CASSSSGGTFGAEQYF
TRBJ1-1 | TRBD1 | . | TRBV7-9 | TGTGCCAGCAGCTTACCTCCGACAGGGTGGCAAGCTTTCTTT | CASSLPPTGWQAFF
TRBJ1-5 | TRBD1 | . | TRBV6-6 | TGTGCCAGCCAGGGGGTTGGAGGCAATCAGCCCCAGCATTTT | CASQGVGGNQPQHF
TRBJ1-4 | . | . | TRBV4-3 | TGCGCCAGCAGCCAGGGGGCGGCAACTAATGAAAAACTGTTTTTT | CASSQGAATNEKLFF
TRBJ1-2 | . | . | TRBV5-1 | TGCGCCAGCAGTCACGGGCTGAGTGATGGCTACACCTTC | CASSHGLSDGYTF
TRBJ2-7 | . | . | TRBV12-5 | TGTGCTAGTGGTTTGGTAAGGGGATACGAGCAGTACTTC | CASGLVRGYEQYF
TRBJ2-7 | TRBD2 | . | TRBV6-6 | TGTGCCAGCAGTTGGCTAGCGGGTGCCTACGAGCAGTACTTC | CASSWLAGAYEQYF
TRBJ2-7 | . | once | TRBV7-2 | TGTGCCAGCAGCCCCTTACTAAACTACGAGCAGTACTTC | CASSPLLNYEQYF